This T cell receptor (beta chain) stems from a study of vaccination and CD4 T cells after COVID-19. Treatment meaning: approximately nine-day PBMC culture with coronavirus spike peptide pools or control peptides (ViraFEST assay). With around 9.4 ug/ml peptide pools and roughly 9 IU/ml IL-2, PBMCs were cultured at some 2 million per well. Once obtained from cultured CD4+ T cells, the DNA was sequenced using the Oncomine TCR Beta short-read assay. TCRdb passed the PCR reads through MiXCR, listing each CDR3 protein once. The sample holds about 15,000 distinct CDR3 sequences, roughly 61% seen once. Points on this clonotype: No antigen is known for it.

Germline CDR1 reads DFQATT; CDR2 reads SNEGSKA (reference sequence). Trimming at V came to 1 base and at J to 8 bases, leaving 5 bases not matched to a gene. The CDR3 loop spans 13 amino acids. This clonotype was obtained from a human donor who had recovered from COVID-19. The genes are TRBV20-1 and TRBJ2-1; 7 bases fit TRBD1. The specimen was CD4+ T cells from blood, cultured in vitro. CDR3 in amino acids: CSARGNRGDEQFF. The CDR3 DNA sequence: TGCAGTGCTAGAGGAAACAGGGGTGATGAGCAGTTCTTC.